Here is one TCR beta chain with its context. This specimen belongs to a study of blood T cell repertoires in COVID-19. About the study: The samples span acute and convalescent COVID-19 from the United States, Italy and Spain.

Germline V CDR1 and CDR2: LGHDT, YNNKEL (reference sequence). The CDR3 is 14 residues long. Losses at the gene ends were 4 bases for V and 2 bases for J; bases not matched to a gene: 2. The protocol was immunoSEQ multiplex PCR, while the TCRdb copy is restricted to in-frame clones and leaves out a portion. This table has some 240,000 clones, 89% appearing once. This sequence was found in a man between 60 and 75 years old who had recovered from COVID-19. Sequences were obtained from peripheral blood. The chain carries TRBV3-1 (or the pseudogene TRBV3-2) and TRBJ2-7; 10 bases fit TRBD2. CDR3 sequence: CASSRTSGTYEQYF. CDR3 in DNA: TGTGCCAGCAGCCGGACTAGCGGTACCTACGAGCAGTACTTC.